This T cell receptor (beta chain) was captured by sequencing in a study of T cells in Graves' hyperthyroidism and ophthalmopathy. Note on this clonotype: Its cognate antigen is unknown.

Orbital computed tomography and thyroid ultrasound, together with serum TRAb and thyroxine and clinical symptoms, were used for diagnoses. Amplification targeted TCR beta CDR3 regions from RNA transcripts. First-round RT-PCR targeting the TCR CDR3 was performed with the HTBI primer set. MiXCR, run by TCRdb on the multiplex PCR reads, gives a single entry per CDR3 protein. This repertoire shows about 570,000 distinct CDR3 sequences, about 43% found once; its top ten account for roughly 20%. Germline loops: CDR1 SGHTA, CDR2 FQGNSA. With 1 base removed from V and 1 base from J, the gap between germline ends came to 17 bases. The length of the CDR3 is 17 residues. Broader study findings: Ophthalmopathy was identified by the model a median 6.5 months ahead of onset. Blood also contained most expanded thyroid clonotypes above 0.001.

The receptor was derived from an adult woman with Graves' disease, either hyperthyroidism or ophthalmopathy (not recorded which). The sample was peripheral blood or thyroid tissue (not recorded which). The chain carries TRBV7-2 and TRBJ2-7; tentatively, D is TRBD1 (6 bases). The CDR3 region is CASSLGRGGRSSYEQYF. DNA for the CDR3: TGTGCCAGCAGCTTAGGGCGTGGGGGCCGGAGTTCCTACGAGCAGTACTTC.